The 22 T cell receptor beta chains below were found in one sample sequenced in a study of blood T cell repertoires in COVID-19. Data came from immunoSEQ multiplex PCR; TCRdb stores just in-frame clones and leaves some out. The sample gives about 60,000 clones, around 90% of which show up once; roughly 3.5% is in the top ten. The sequenced sample consisted of peripheral blood. Source of these receptors: a man aged 50 to 59 with active COVID-19.

The chain uses TRBV19 and TRBJ1-5; D is unclear. The V end was cut by 3 bases, the J end by 11 bases, with 17 bases between. Germline V gene lookup returns CDR1 LNHDA and CDR2 SQIVND (reference sequence). This CDR3 has 14 amino acids. The DNA for the CDR3 is TGTGCCAGTAGTATCGGAGGCAGGCACTCGTCCCAGCATTTT. Amino acids: CASSIGGRHSSQHF.

The table lists this clone with a count of one. CDR3 in DNA: TGTGCCAGCGGCGGATTTCAAGAGACCCAGTACTTC. Translating gives CASGGFQETQYF. The chain uses TRBV6-5 and TRBJ2-5, with unresolved D. Germline V gives CDR1 MNHEY, CDR2 SVGAGI. The CDR3 is 12 amino acids. Trimming removed 8 bases at V and 2 bases at J, with 9 bases between.

The rearrangement joins TRBV7-9 to TRBJ2-6; TRBD2 is a possible D gene (5 bases). The germline V gene has CDR1 SEHNR and CDR2 FQNEAQ (reference sequence). This CDR3 has 15 amino acids. Trimming left V 6 bases short and J 1 base short, with 10 bases between. CDR3 nucleotide sequence: TGTGCCAGCAGTTCCGGGAAGTCTGGGGCCAACGTCCTGACTTTC. It is translated as CASSSGKSGANVLTF.

The genes are TRBV5-6 and TRBJ1-5; D remains ambiguous. The CDR3 is made up of 12 amino acids. V was cut by 1 base and J by 7 bases, with 6 bases left in between. Germline CDR1 is SGHDT and CDR2 is YYEEEE. CDR3: CASSLLSQPQHF. CDR3 nucleotides: TGTGCCAGCAGCTTGCTCTCCCAGCCCCAGCATTTT.

V gene TRBV7-3 combines with J gene TRBJ2-2; the D gene is possibly TRBD2 (6 bases). The CDR3 totals 14 residues. Germline CDR1 SGHTA, CDR2 FQGTGA. Trimming removed 4 bases from V and 5 bases from J, with 11 bases in between. This CDR3 reads CASSSTSKTGELFF. The CDR3 nucleotides are TGTGCCAGCAGCTCCACTAGCAAGACCGGGGAGCTGTTTTTT.

The chain combines TRBV27 with TRBJ2-5, with D possibly TRBD2 on 5 matching bases. V was clipped by 3 bases and J by 1 base, with 9 bases between them. The germline CDR1 and CDR2 sequences are MNHEY and SMNVEV (reference sequence). This CDR3 contains 14 residues. CDR3 sequence (DNA): TGTGCCAGCAGTTTTGGAGGACGCCAAGAGACCCAGTACTTC. Its translation is CASSFGGRQETQYF.

This chain connects TRBV4-1 to TRBJ2-3, with a weak D call TRBD2 (5 bases). This CDR3 has 16 amino acids. V lost 0 bases to trimming and J lost 1 base, with 11 bases between them. From germline, CDR1 is MGHRA and CDR2 YSYEKL. The CDR3: CASSQEKWGGTDTQYF. DNA for the CDR3: TGCGCCAGCAGCCAAGAAAAGTGGGGAGGCACAGATACGCAGTATTTT.

The chain employs TRBV5-6 and TRBJ1-6, with 8 bases identical to TRBD1. The CDR3 consists of 15 residues. The germline gives CDR1 SGHDT, CDR2 YYEEEE. With 5 bases clipped from V and 9 bases from J, the junction kept 10 bases outside the gene matches. For the CDR3, the DNA is TGTGCCAGCAGGCGAGGACAGGGTGAGGGTTCACCCCTCCACTTT. It encodes CASRRGQGEGSPLHF.

The chain is built from TRBV27 and TRBJ2-6; 7 positions agree with TRBD1. Germline lookup yields CDR1 MNHEY and CDR2 SMNVEV (reference sequence). V lost 8 bases to trimming and J lost 0 bases; unmatched junction nucleotides: 10. The CDR3 loop spans 17 amino acids. The DNA of the CDR3 is TGTGCCAGCCGTCAGGGGGTTCCCCCCTCTGGGGCCAACGTCCTGACTTTC. It yields the protein CASRQGVPPSGANVLTF.

The chain employs TRBV5-1 and TRBJ1-1, with D possibly matching TRBD1 (6 bases). Deletions cut 4 bases from V and 1 base from J, with 11 bases between. CDR1 SGHRS and CDR2 YFSETQ come from the germline V gene. CDR3 length: 14 residues. CDR3 in amino acids: CASSRKQGNTEAFF. DNA of the CDR3: TGCGCCAGCAGCAGAAAACAGGGGAACACTGAAGCTTTCTTT.

This clone was found a few times. This rearrangement joins TRBV7-2 to TRBJ2-1; D remains unclear. This CDR3 has 13 residues. The V end lost 1 base, the J end lost 9 bases, and 10 bases lay between the germline ends. Per germline, CDR1 SGHTA and CDR2 FQGNSA. Here the CDR3 reads CASSLVMELEQFF. The CDR3 bases are TGTGCCAGCAGCTTAGTTATGGAGCTTGAGCAGTTCTTC.

V and J are TRBV6-4 and TRBJ2-3, with TRBD2 matching over 13 bases. The V gene's germline CDR1 is MRHNA and CDR2 SNTAGT. J lost 1 base, V lost 4 bases, and 2 bases had no gene match. The CDR3 extends over 16 amino acids. CDR3 residues: CASSGLAGGRTDTQYF. CDR3 sequence (DNA): TGTGCCAGCAGTGGACTAGCGGGGGGTCGCACAGATACGCAGTATTTT.

This rearrangement joins TRBV27 to TRBJ2-1; 8 bases agree with TRBD2. This CDR3 contains 15 residues. V dropped 3 bases and J dropped 6; count of bases not matched to a gene: 7. The germline CDR1 and CDR2 sequences are MNHEY and SMNVEV (reference sequence). The CDR3 is CASSFSLAGSNEQFF. CDR3 in DNA: TGTGCCAGCAGTTTTTCGCTAGCGGGCTCCAATGAGCAGTTCTTC.

The genes are TRBV11-2 and TRBJ2-4; 9 bases align to TRBD1. This CDR3 spans 19 amino acids. J lost 3 bases, V lost 0 bases, and 12 bases had no gene match. Germline V gene data show CDR1 as SGHAT and CDR2 as FQNNGV. CDR3: CASSLEAGQGKFGKNIQYF. CDR3 nucleotide sequence: TGTGCCAGCAGCTTAGAGGCCGGACAGGGGAAGTTCGGCAAAAACATTCAGTACTTC.

The chain uses TRBV4-1 and TRBJ2-1; 7 positions agree with TRBD1. V lost 0 bases and J lost 7; bases outside the gene matches: 3. CDR1 is MGHRA and CDR2 is YSYEKL in the germline V gene. This CDR3 has 14 residues. CDR3: CASSQDGRGNEQFF. CDR3 sequence (DNA): TGCGCCAGCAGCCAAGACGGCAGGGGGAATGAGCAGTTCTTC.

This chain uses TRBV6-5 with TRBJ1-6, with D possibly matching TRBD1 (5 bases). Germline V lookup: CDR1 MNHEY, CDR2 SVGAGI. This CDR3 has 15 amino acids. V shed 5 bases and J shed 6 bases, with 14 bases lying between them. CDR3 DNA sequence: TGTGCCAGCAGTCCCCCCAGGGCGTCTAATTCACCCCTCCACTTT. Encoded protein: CASSPPRASNSPLHF.

This sequence joins TRBV6-5 and TRBJ1-2; D is undetermined. This CDR3 is 13 amino acids long. V was clipped by 6 bases and J by 2 bases, with 10 bases between them. The germline CDR1 and CDR2 sequences are MNHEY and SVGAGI. As DNA, the CDR3 is TGTGCCAGCAGCCAGGAGGACAACTATGGCTACACCTTC. Translation gives CASSQEDNYGYTF.

This clone was detected once. J is TRBJ2-5 and V is TRBV7-2; D is unresolved. The CDR3 contains 11 residues. V lost 4 bases to trimming and J lost 3 bases, with 3 bases between them. Germline-derived CDR1 and CDR2 are SGHTA and FQGNSA. The CDR3 protein is CASSSKETQYF. In DNA form, the CDR3 reads TGTGCCAGCAGCTCCAAAGAGACCCAGTACTTC.

The rearrangement uses TRBV20-1 and TRBJ1-1; 8 positions agree with TRBD1. With V trimmed by 6 bases and J by 11 bases, 8 bases remained unmatched. CDR1 is DFQATT and CDR2 is SNEGSKA in the germline V gene (reference sequence). The length of the CDR3 is 11 residues. Written as DNA, the CDR3 is TGCAGTGCCGGGAGACAGGGGTTTGCTTTCTTT. Translation: CSAGRQGFAFF.

The chain employs TRBV11-2 and TRBJ1-6; no firm D call. The germline gives CDR1 SGHAT, CDR2 FQNNGV. The CDR3 is 14 amino acids. V dropped 2 bases and J dropped 7 bases, with 9 bases sitting between them. Here the CDR3 DNA reads TGTGCCAGCAGCTTAACCAGGCCAAATTCACCCCTCCACTTT. As protein: CASSLTRPNSPLHF.

This chain connects TRBV18 to TRBJ2-7, with 11 bases fitting TRBD1. Germline CDR1 KGHSH, CDR2 LQKENI. After removal of 3 bases from V and 13 bases from J, the junction contained 11 bases not matched to a gene. CDR3 size: 14 residues. CDR3 sequence: CASSPPTDRGREYF. The CDR3 DNA follows: TGTGCCAGCTCACCCCCGACGGACAGGGGGCGAGAATACTTC.

The gene calls are TRBV7-2 and TRBJ2-4; 7 bases line up with TRBD1. Losses at the gene ends were 5 bases for V and 3 bases for J; bases not matched to a gene: 7. Germline V gene data show CDR1 as SGHTA and CDR2 as FQGNSA. The CDR3 is 15 amino acids. DNA of the CDR3: TGTGCCAGCAGCCTCCGGGACAGCTTCAAAAACATTCAGTACTTC. As protein: CASSLRDSFKNIQYF.